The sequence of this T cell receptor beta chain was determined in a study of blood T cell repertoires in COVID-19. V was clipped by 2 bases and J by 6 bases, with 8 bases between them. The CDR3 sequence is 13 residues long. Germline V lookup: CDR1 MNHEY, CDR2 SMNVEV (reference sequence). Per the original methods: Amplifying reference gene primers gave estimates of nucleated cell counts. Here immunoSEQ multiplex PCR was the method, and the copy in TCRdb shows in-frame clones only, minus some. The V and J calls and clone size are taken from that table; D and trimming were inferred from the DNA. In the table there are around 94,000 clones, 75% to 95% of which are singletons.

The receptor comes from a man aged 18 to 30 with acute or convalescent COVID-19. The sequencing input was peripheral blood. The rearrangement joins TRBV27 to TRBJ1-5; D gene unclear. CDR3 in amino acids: CASSLGMFQPQHF. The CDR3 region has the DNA TGTGCCAGCAGTTTAGGCATGTTTCAGCCCCAGCATTTT.